Listed below are T cell receptor beta chains from one sample, sequenced in a study of blood T cell repertoires in COVID-19. The repertoire was sequenced with immunoSEQ multiplex PCR; TCRdb's copy has only in-frame clones and lacks some. The sample consists of 200,000 to 250,000 clones, 88% of them appearing once. The sequencing sample was made of peripheral blood. Receptors originate from a man between 50 and 59 years old with COVID-19, enrolled during active disease. Each CDR3 is given with its conserved first and last residue. The D gene is left open where the match is weak. Rows may omit the clone size; those that give it use once, few, many or a size class.

J gene	D gene	clone size	V gene	CDR3 protein	CDR3 DNA
TRBJ1-6	NA	NA	TRBV27	CASSWTASTTTNSPLHF	TGTGCCAGCAGTTGGACAGCTTCTACCACGACGAATTCACCCCTCCACTTT
TRBJ2-5	TRBD2	NA	TRBV24-1	CATRKGRLAGGLQETQYF	TGTGCCACCCGGAAGGGGAGACTAGCGGGGGGACTCCAAGAGACCCAGTACTTC
TRBJ2-7	NA	NA	TRBV7-8	CASSLLGRGSYEQYF	TGTGCCAGCAGCTTATTGGGCAGGGGTTCCTACGAGCAGTACTTC
TRBJ2-7	NA	few	TRBV5-1	CASSLDTYEQYF	TGCGCCAGCAGCCTTGACACCTACGAGCAGTACTTC
TRBJ1-2	TRBD1	NA	TRBV5-6	CASSGQGSPYGYTF	TGTGCCAGCAGCGGACAGGGGTCCCCCTATGGCTACACCTTC
TRBJ2-1	TRBD1	once	TRBV6-5	CASSYSFGTDQQFF	TGTGCCAGCAGTTACTCTTTCGGGACAGACCAGCAGTTCTTC
TRBJ2-7	TRBD1	NA	TRBV15	CATAEGQGETYEQYF	TGTGCCACGGCGGAAGGACAGGGTGAAACCTACGAGCAGTACTTC
TRBJ2-3	TRBD2	NA	TRBV24-1	CATSGSGGPDTQYF	TGTGCCACCAGTGGTAGCGGGGGGCCAGATACGCAGTATTTT
TRBJ1-1	NA	NA	TRBV18	CASSPFDRQDEAFF	TGTGCCAGCTCACCATTCGACAGGCAAGACGAAGCTTTCTTT
TRBJ2-3	TRBD1	NA	TRBV27	CAIGPRDRATDTQYF	TGTGCCATCGGACCCCGTGACAGGGCAACAGATACGCAGTATTTT
TRBJ2-6	TRBD1	few	TRBV5-4	CASRGDRQGFSGANVLTF	TGTGCCAGCAGGGGGGATAGACAGGGTTTTTCTGGGGCCAACGTCCTGACTTTC
TRBJ1-5	NA	NA	TRBV28	CASSSGGGWSIQPQHF	TGTGCCAGCAGCAGCGGGGGTGGGTGGTCGATTCAGCCCCAGCATTTT
TRBJ2-3	TRBD2	few	TRBV6-5	CASSLVLAGTDTQYF	TGTGCCAGCAGCCTGGTGCTAGCGGGGACAGATACGCAGTATTTT
TRBJ2-1	TRBD2	NA	TRBV9	CASSVAIAGGLYNEQFF	TGTGCCAGCAGCGTAGCTATAGCGGGGGGGCTCTACAATGAGCAGTTCTTC
TRBJ2-5	NA	NA	TRBV2	CATTRTNQETQYF	TGTGCCACAACTAGGACCAACCAAGAGACCCAGTACTTC
TRBJ2-7	NA	NA	TRBV9	CASSPRQDPSYEQYF	TGTGCCAGCAGTCCTCGACAGGACCCCTCCTACGAGCAGTACTTC
TRBJ2-7	NA	once	TRBV7-6	CASREKPDSSYEQYF	TGTGCCAGCAGGGAAAAGCCGGACAGCTCCTACGAGCAGTACTTC
TRBJ2-2	TRBD2	NA	TRBV7-9	CASLRAGGGITGELFF	TGTGCCAGCCTTCGAGCGGGAGGCGGCATTACCGGGGAGCTGTTTTTT
TRBJ2-5	TRBD1	NA	TRBV29-1	CSVEIRTGAQYF	TGCAGCGTTGAAATCCGAACAGGGGCCCAGTACTTC
TRBJ2-2	NA	NA	TRBV4-2	CASSQDLAGTNTGELFF	TGTGCCAGCAGCCAAGATCTGGCGGGTACAAACACCGGGGAGCTGTTTTTT
TRBJ2-7	TRBD1	NA	TRBV15	CATSRDRGPYEQYF	TGTGCCACCAGCAGGGACAGGGGGCCCTACGAGCAGTACTTC
TRBJ1-2	NA	NA	TRBV7-2	CASSLGGRLAGYGYTF	TGTGCCAGCAGCTTAGGAGGGCGGCTAGCTGGCTATGGCTACACCTTC
TRBJ1-4	TRBD1	NA	TRBV5-4	CASSNGTASPVNEKLFF	TGTGCCAGCAGCAACGGGACAGCTTCTCCTGTGAATGAAAAACTGTTTTTT
TRBJ2-1	TRBD2	NA	TRBV9	CASSVAGGGLAKEQFF	TGTGCCAGCAGCGTAGCGGGGGGGGGACTAGCGAAAGAGCAGTTCTTC
TRBJ1-1	NA	NA	TRBV9	CASSVSLGNTEAFF	TGTGCCAGCAGCGTCTCCCTCGGGAACACTGAAGCTTTCTTT
TRBJ1-3	NA	NA	TRBV7-8	CASSPGVIGNTIYF	TGTGCCAGCAGTCCAGGGGTTATTGGAAACACCATATATTTT
TRBJ1-3	NA	NA	TRBV2	CASSAEAPGGNTIYF	TGTGCCAGCAGCGCGGAAGCTCCGGGTGGAAACACCATATATTTT
TRBJ1-4	TRBD1	NA	TRBV12-5	CASGPGQATNEKLFF	TGTGCTAGTGGTCCTGGACAGGCAACTAATGAAAAACTGTTTTTT
TRBJ2-3	TRBD2	NA	TRBV7-2	CASSLAVPSGGPTDTQYF	TGTGCCAGCAGCTTAGCGGTGCCTAGCGGGGGGCCCACAGATACGCAGTATTTT
TRBJ2-2	TRBD1	NA	TRBV4-3	CASSRTWAGGPGELFF	TGCGCCAGCAGCCGAACATGGGCAGGGGGCCCCGGGGAGCTGTTTTTT
TRBJ2-7	NA	NA	TRBV27	CASSPLPSSYEQYF	TGTGCCAGCAGCCCCCTCCCCAGTTCCTACGAGCAGTACTTC
TRBJ2-5	NA	once	TRBV12-3/TRBV12-4	CASSLTEETQYF	TGTGCCAGCAGTTTAACAGAAGAGACCCAGTACTTC
TRBJ2-7	NA	NA	TRBV5-4	CASSSGDTGARAYEQYF	TGTGCCAGCAGCTCGGGGGATACTGGAGCTCGAGCCTACGAGCAGTACTTC
TRBJ2-3	TRBD2	NA	TRBV10-3	CAISLTSGIDTQYF	TGTGCCATCAGCCTGACTAGCGGGATCGATACGCAGTATTTT